The TCR beta chain described here comes from a study of CD8+ T cells in alopecia areata. Study summary: Treated patients were dosed with oral tofacitinib, taking 5 to 10 mg twice daily. Tofacitinib administration persisted for 6 to 18 months, succeeded by 6 months off drug. Study-level findings and limits: Persistence of many expanded lesional clones was seen in scalp and blood during tofacitinib. Higher clonality and more expanded CD8+ clones appeared in lesional than normal scalp.

Germline assignment: CDR1 MGHDK and CDR2 SYGVNS. V was trimmed by 7 bases and J by 2 bases, leaving 12 bases between them. The CDR3 covers 13 residues. RNA was extracted and reverse transcribed into cDNA as the sequencing template. Only in-frame clones appear in the TCRdb table, and some are missing; sequencing was by immunoSEQ multiplex PCR. The sample records about 200,000 clones, roughly 64% being singletons. Documented treatment: oral pan-JAK inhibitor, 5-10 mg twice daily. As for this clone: Its antigen is not known.

The receptor's source is a human donor with alopecia areata. The specimen comprised CD4+ T cells sorted from blood, sampled at week 24, from a patient treated with tofacitinib. The chain employs TRBV25-1 and TRBJ2-7; D uncertain. CDR3 loop: CASISTATYEQYF. CDR3 DNA sequence: TGTGCCAGCATCAGTACAGCTACCTACGAGCAGTACTTC.